A selection of T cell receptor beta chains follows, all from one sample in a study of blood T cell repertoires in COVID-19. Produced via immunoSEQ multiplex PCR; TCRdb's table is partial and in-frame only. This table holds under 170,000 clones, around 84% found once. Sequencing used peripheral blood. These receptors originate from a man between 65 and 85 years old with acute or convalescent COVID-19. The CDR3 runs from the conserved cysteine through the conserved F or W. Fields, in order: V gene, D gene, clone size, J gene, CDR3 protein, CDR3 DNA. The D gene is left open where the match is weak. Expanded clones are given a class, and other clones once, few, many or no size at all.

>TRBV18|TRBD1|-|TRBJ1-1
CASSPRTGENTEAFF
TGTGCCAGCTCACCACGGACAGGCGAGAACACTGAAGCTTTCTTT
>TRBV30|TRBD1|-|TRBJ1-2
CACSGGPNYGYTF
TGTGCCTGTTCAGGGGGCCCTAACTATGGCTACACCTTC
>TRBV5-6|TRBD1|-|TRBJ2-4
CASRAYRGKNIQYF
TGTGCCAGCAGGGCGTACAGGGGGAAAAACATTCAGTACTTC
>TRBV7-2|-|once|TRBJ1-3
CASSLDLSTIYF
TGTGCCAGCAGCTTAGACTTAAGCACCATATATTTT
>TRBV5-4|TRBD1|-|TRBJ2-3
CASSLGDRGSTDTQYF
TGTGCCAGCAGCTTGGGTGACAGGGGGAGCACAGATACGCAGTATTTT
>TRBV19|TRBD1|-|TRBJ2-2
CASSGDRRALWAGELFF
TGTGCCAGTAGTGGGGACAGGCGCGCCCTTTGGGCCGGGGAGCTGTTTTTT
>TRBV5-1|-|few|TRBJ1-5
CASSDPGEPQHF
TGCGCCAGCAGTGACCCAGGGGAGCCCCAGCATTTT
>TRBV5-1|-|-|TRBJ2-4
CASSSEGDALQYF
TGCGCCAGCAGCTCCGAGGGGGACGCCCTTCAGTACTTC
>TRBV6-1|TRBD1|-|TRBJ1-2
CASSEDVAGGIYGYTF
TGTGCCAGCAGTGAAGATGTGGCAGGGGGCATTTATGGCTACACCTTC
>TRBV18|-|-|TRBJ2-5
CASSQETQYF
TGTGCCAGTAGTCAAGAGACCCAGTACTTC
>TRBV11-2|-|-|TRBJ2-1
CASSLLRLEQFF
TGTGCCAGCAGCTTACTTCGTCTGGAGCAGTTCTTC
>TRBV7-2|-|-|TRBJ2-2
CASSHSGRANTGELFF
TGTGCCAGCAGCCACTCCGGCCGGGCGAACACCGGGGAGCTGTTTTTT
>TRBV5-6|-|-|TRBJ2-3
CASSLGWRSSDTQYF
TGTGCCAGCAGCTTGGGATGGAGGTCCTCCGATACGCAGTATTTT
>TRBV11-3|TRBD2|-|TRBJ2-2
CASSSPGTSGIAGELFF
TGTGCCAGCAGCTCCCCCGGGACTAGCGGGATCGCCGGGGAGCTGTTTTTT
>TRBV5-8|TRBD1|-|TRBJ2-3
CASSMGQGTDTQYF
TGTGCCAGCAGCATGGGACAGGGGACAGATACGCAGTATTTT
>TRBV5-1|-|-|TRBJ1-4
CASSPEGWGDEKLFF
TGCGCCAGCAGCCCGGAAGGCTGGGGGGATGAAAAACTGTTTTTT
>TRBV25-1|-|once|TRBJ2-3
CASSDAGTAAVSTDTQYF
TGTGCCAGCAGTGATGCCGGGACTGCCGCCGTTAGCACAGATACGCAGTATTTT
>TRBV11-1|TRBD1|-|TRBJ2-7
CASSPGTGERYEQYF
TGTGCCAGCAGCCCCGGGACAGGAGAACGCTACGAGCAGTACTTC
>TRBV27|TRBD2|-|TRBJ2-1
CASTRARASGSGYNEQFF
TGTGCCAGCACCCGGGCACGGGCGAGCGGGAGTGGGTACAATGAGCAGTTCTTC
>TRBV6-5|TRBD1|-|TRBJ1-2
CASRSGQDYPYGYTF
TGTGCCAGCAGATCAGGACAGGACTACCCTTATGGCTACACCTTC
>TRBV3-1/TRBV3-2|TRBD2|-|TRBJ2-2
CASSRAGGDTGELFF
TGTGCCAGCAGCCGGGCGGGAGGGGACACCGGGGAGCTGTTTTTT
>TRBV7-2|TRBD1|-|TRBJ2-5
CASSPRDRGQETQYF
TGTGCCAGCAGCCCCCGGGACAGGGGTCAAGAGACCCAGTACTTC
>TRBV5-1|TRBD2|few|TRBJ2-1
CASSGTSGGGSYNEQFF
TGCGCCAGCAGCGGTACTAGCGGAGGGGGCTCCTACAATGAGCAGTTCTTC
>TRBV5-8|-|-|TRBJ1-2
CASSFGGNYGYTF
TGTGCCAGCAGCTTCGGAGGGAACTATGGCTACACCTTC
>TRBV24-1|-|-|TRBJ2-2
CATSVQGLNTGELFF
TGTGCCACCAGTGTTCAGGGATTAAACACCGGGGAGCTGTTTTTT
>TRBV5-1|-|once|TRBJ2-7
CASSLGSARVAYEQYF
TGCGCCAGCAGCTTGGGATCGGCCAGGGTGGCCTACGAGCAGTACTTC
>TRBV7-8|TRBD2|-|TRBJ2-7
CASSFPGRGVGSYEQYF
TGTGCCAGCAGCTTTCCGGGGCGGGGGGTAGGCTCCTACGAGCAGTACTTC
>TRBV10-3|-|-|TRBJ2-7
CAISGQDSLSYEQYF
TGTGCCATCAGTGGACAGGACAGCCTATCCTACGAGCAGTACTTC
>TRBV4-2|-|-|TRBJ1-3
CASSQGGSGGVGNTIYF
TGTGCCAGCAGCCAAGGCGGCTCCGGAGGAGTCGGAAACACCATATATTTT
>TRBV7-2|TRBD2|-|TRBJ2-1
CASSLGLAGYNEQFF
TGTGCCAGCAGCTTAGGACTAGCGGGTTACAATGAGCAGTTCTTC
>TRBV28|-|-|TRBJ2-7
CASILGARDEQYF
TGTGCCAGCATCTTAGGGGCTAGAGACGAGCAGTACTTC
>TRBV7-2|-|-|TRBJ2-1
CASSFPSAGGEQFF
TGTGCCAGCAGCTTTCCCTCAGCGGGCGGTGAGCAGTTCTTC
>TRBV7-3|TRBD1|-|TRBJ2-2
CASSLGDRDTGELFF
TGTGCCAGCAGCTTAGGGGACAGGGACACCGGGGAGCTGTTTTTT
>TRBV5-4|-|-|TRBJ1-4
CASSYVTGKLFF
TGTGCCAGCAGCTACGTAACCGGAAAACTGTTTTTT
>TRBV5-1|TRBD1|-|TRBJ2-1
CASSYQTGGRMNEQFF
TGCGCCAGCAGTTACCAAACAGGGGGCAGAATGAATGAGCAGTTCTTC
>TRBV15|-|-|TRBJ2-1
CATSRVGVYNEQFF
TGTGCCACCAGCAGAGTAGGGGTTTACAATGAGCAGTTCTTC
>TRBV19|-|-|TRBJ2-2
CASTFQGTNTGELFF
TGTGCCAGTACCTTCCAGGGGACGAACACCGGGGAGCTGTTTTTT
>TRBV5-1|-|-|TRBJ1-2
CASSRENYGYTF
TGCGCCAGCAGCCGAGAGAACTATGGCTACACCTTC
>TRBV7-3|TRBD1|-|TRBJ2-6
CASSPGTGGTGHYGSGANVLTF
TGTGCCAGCAGCCCCGGGACAGGGGGAACGGGCCATTATGGATCTGGGGCCAACGTCCTGACTTTC
>TRBV6-1|-|once|TRBJ1-2
CASSEGYRIYGYTF
TGTGCCAGCAGTGAAGGTTACAGGATCTATGGCTACACCTTC
>TRBV4-1|-|once|TRBJ2-4
CASSRLGDSKGNIQYF
TGCGCCAGCAGCCGCCTGGGGGACTCGAAGGGAAACATTCAGTACTTC
>TRBV28|TRBD1|few|TRBJ2-1
CASRRDRGYNEQFF
TGTGCCAGCAGGCGGGACAGGGGCTACAATGAGCAGTTCTTC
>TRBV28|TRBD2|-|TRBJ2-2
CASRASGRNTGELFF
TGTGCCAGCAGAGCTAGCGGGAGGAACACCGGGGAGCTGTTTTTT
>TRBV11-2|TRBD2|-|TRBJ2-7
CASSSNRGEYEQYF
TGTGCCAGCAGCTCCAACCGGGGGGAGTACGAGCAGTACTTC
>TRBV6-5|TRBD2|few|TRBJ2-7
CASTAGVTYEQYF
TGTGCCAGCACAGCGGGAGTCACCTACGAGCAGTACTTC
>TRBV11-2|TRBD1|-|TRBJ1-5
CASSSGQGLKPQHF
TGTGCCAGCAGCTCCGGACAGGGACTTAAGCCCCAGCATTTT
>TRBV6-6|TRBD1|-|TRBJ1-2
CASRGQGGYGYTF
TGTGCCAGCAGAGGACAGGGGGGCTATGGCTACACCTTC
>TRBV27|-|once|TRBJ2-1
CASAVEGPNEQFF
TGTGCCAGCGCCGTAGAGGGCCCAAATGAGCAGTTCTTC
>TRBV28|TRBD1|-|TRBJ1-5
CASSIQGSNQPQHF
TGTGCCAGCAGTATACAGGGGAGCAATCAGCCCCAGCATTTT
>TRBV6-5|-|-|TRBJ2-7
CASTRGNEQYF
TGTGCCAGCACCCGGGGTAACGAGCAGTACTTC
>TRBV29-1|-|-|TRBJ2-3
CSCRRRADTQYF
TGCAGCTGTAGACGGAGAGCGGATACGCAGTATTTT
>TRBV23-1|-|-|TRBJ2-7
CASRGAVSSYEQYF
TGCGCCAGCAGAGGGGCGGTGAGCTCCTACGAGCAGTACTTC
>TRBV6-2/TRBV6-3|TRBD2|once|TRBJ2-3
CASSRRLAGDGTDTQYF
TGTGCCAGCAGCCGCCGACTAGCGGGAGATGGCACAGATACGCAGTATTTT
>TRBV19|TRBD1|once|TRBJ1-5
CASSIEGTGERGLNQPQHF
TGTGCCAGTAGTATTGAAGGGACAGGGGAGCGAGGGCTCAATCAGCCCCAGCATTTT
>TRBV5-1|-|-|TRBJ2-5
CASSSDSQGTQYF
TGCGCCAGCAGCTCTGACAGTCAAGGAACCCAGTACTTC